Described below is a single T cell receptor beta chain sequence and its context. Per the original data handling: For the immunoSEQ data, sequences were junction-only without quality scores, so filtering differed. Sequenced by immunoSEQ multiplex PCR; TCRdb stores in-frame clones only, minus some. The V and J calls and clone size were taken over from that table, and D and trimming were inferred from the DNA. The data hold roughly 2 million clones, with roughly 95% observed a single time. These data originate in a study of shared clonotypes between healthy human individuals. Germline values: CDR1 SEHNR, CDR2 FQNEAQ (reference sequence). V lost 2 bases, J lost 9 bases, and 4 bases stayed unmatched. The CDR3 has 15 residues.

Material: naive CD4+ T cells sorted from blood. The subset is: CD45RA+ positively selected. The V call is TRBV7-9, the J call TRBJ2-1, with 13 bases identical to TRBD2. This clonotype originated in a man aged 18 to 30 in good health. CDR3 DNA: TGTGCCAGCAGCTTAATGAGGACTAGCGGGAGTGAGCAGTTCTTC. This gives the protein CASSLMRTSGSEQFF.